This record looks at one T cell receptor (beta chain) sequence and its context. This sample was included in a study of blood T cell repertoires in COVID-19. The germline CDR1 and CDR2 sequences are LGHNT and FRNRAP. V was trimmed by 4 bases and J by 6 bases, leaving 9 bases between them. The CDR3 sequence is 12 residues long. Here immunoSEQ multiplex PCR was the method, and the copy in TCRdb shows in-frame clones only, minus some. The sample gives under 45,000 clones, 80% to 90% of which show up once; about 5% is in the top ten. The source material was peripheral blood. V usage is TRBV12-5 and J usage is TRBJ1-1, with D possibly TRBD1 on 5 matching bases. The clonotype comes from a man in his forties with active COVID-19. The CDR3 DNA reads as TGTGCTAGTGGTTGGCAGGGTTCTGAAGCTTTCTTT. It is translated as CASGWQGSEAFF. The full variable domain, rest sourced from reference TRBV12-5 and TRBJ1-1, is DARVTQTPRHKVTEMGQEVTMRCQPILGHNTVFWYRQTMMQGLELLAYFRNRAPLDDSGMPKDRFSAEMPDATLATLKIQPSEPRDSAVYFCASGWQGSEAFFGQGTRLTVV.